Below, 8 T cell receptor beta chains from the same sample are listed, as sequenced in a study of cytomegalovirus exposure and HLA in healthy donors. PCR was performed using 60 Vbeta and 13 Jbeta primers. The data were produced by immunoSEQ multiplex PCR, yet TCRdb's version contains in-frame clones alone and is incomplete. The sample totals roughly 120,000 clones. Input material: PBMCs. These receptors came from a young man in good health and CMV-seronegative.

The CDR3 protein is CAGRASGKKDTQYF. The CDR3 DNA follows: TGTGCCGGAAGGGCTAGCGGGAAGAAAGATACGCAGTATTTT. The J gene is TRBJ2-3, the V gene TRBV6-1, with 9 bases fitting TRBD2. With 11 bases clipped from V and 5 bases from J, the junction kept 11 bases outside the gene matches. From germline, CDR1 is MNHNS and CDR2 SASEGT. The CDR3 has 14 residues.

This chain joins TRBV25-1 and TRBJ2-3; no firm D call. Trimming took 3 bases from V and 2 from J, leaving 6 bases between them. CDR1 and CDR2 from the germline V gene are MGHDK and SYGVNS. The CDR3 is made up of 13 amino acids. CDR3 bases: TGTGCCAGCAGTGAGTCAGTCACAGATACGCAGTATTTT. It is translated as CASSESVTDTQYF.

CDR3 in DNA: TGTGCCACCAGCAGAGGTAGCGGGAGAAGCCACGAGCAGTACTTC. Residues: CATSRGSGRSHEQYF. The rearrangement uses TRBV15 and TRBJ2-7, with TRBD2 matching 9 bases. V dropped 1 base and J dropped 5; count of bases not matched to a gene: 6. Germline CDR1 is LNHNV and CDR2 is YYDKDF (reference sequence). The CDR3 extends over 15 amino acids.

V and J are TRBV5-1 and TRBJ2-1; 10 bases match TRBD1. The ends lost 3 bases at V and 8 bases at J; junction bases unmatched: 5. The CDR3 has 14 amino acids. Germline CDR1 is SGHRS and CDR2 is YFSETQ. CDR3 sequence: CASSSMDRGDEQFF. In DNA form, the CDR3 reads TGCGCCAGCAGCTCCATGGACAGGGGGGATGAGCAGTTCTTC.

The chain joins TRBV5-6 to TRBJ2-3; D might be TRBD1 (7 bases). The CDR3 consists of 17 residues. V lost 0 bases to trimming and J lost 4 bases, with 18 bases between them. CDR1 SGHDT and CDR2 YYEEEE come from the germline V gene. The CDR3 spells CASSLARGWRGPDTQYF. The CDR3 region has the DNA TGTGCCAGCAGCTTGGCTCGGGGGTGGAGGGGGCCAGATACGCAGTATTTT.

The CDR3: CATSRDVGATSGSTYEQYF. In nucleotides, the CDR3 is TGTGCCACCAGCAGAGACGTAGGGGCTACTAGCGGGTCAACCTACGAGCAGTACTTC. V gene TRBV15 combines with J gene TRBJ2-7; 9 bases line up with TRBD2. This CDR3 is 19 amino acids long. Looked up from germline, CDR1 is LNHNV and CDR2 is YYDKDF (reference sequence). Trimming took 0 bases from V and 2 from J; bases not matched to a gene: 14.

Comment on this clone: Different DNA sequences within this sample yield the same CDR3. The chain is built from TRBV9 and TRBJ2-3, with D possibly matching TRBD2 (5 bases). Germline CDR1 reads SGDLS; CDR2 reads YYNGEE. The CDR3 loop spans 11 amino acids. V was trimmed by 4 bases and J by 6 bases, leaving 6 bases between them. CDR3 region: CASSPGDTQYF. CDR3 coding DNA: TGTGCCAGCAGCCCGGGGGATACGCAGTATTTT.

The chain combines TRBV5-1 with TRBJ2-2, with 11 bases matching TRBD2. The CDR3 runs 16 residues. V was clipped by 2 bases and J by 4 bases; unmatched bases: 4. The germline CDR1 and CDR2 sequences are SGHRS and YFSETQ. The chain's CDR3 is CASSLLAGAITGELFF. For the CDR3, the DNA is TGCGCCAGCAGCTTACTAGCGGGGGCAATCACCGGGGAGCTGTTTTTT. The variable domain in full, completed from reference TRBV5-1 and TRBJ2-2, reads KAGVTQTPRYLIKTRGQQVTLSCSPISGHRSVSWYQQTPGQGLQFLFEYFSETQRNKGNFPGRFSGRQFSNSRSEMNVSTLELGDSALYLCASSLLAGAITGELFFGEGSRLTVL.